This T cell receptor beta chain is from a study of tumor-infiltrating lymphocytes in localized non-small cell lung cancer. Profiled with immunoSEQ multiplex PCR; TCRdb holds only in-frame clones, not every one. The table lists thousands of clones, just under 75% of them singletons, with around 12% in the top ten. V dropped 0 bases and J dropped 3 bases, with 6 bases sitting between them. The CDR3 spans 14 residues. Germline CDR1 and CDR2: SNHLY and FYNNEI. Sequenced: lung tumor tissue. The rearrangement uses TRBV2 and TRBJ1-5, with no clear D. The clonotype was recovered from a human donor with non-small cell lung cancer. Here the CDR3 reads CASSEAGPNQPQHF. CDR3 nucleotides: TGTGCCAGCAGTGAAGCCGGCCCCAATCAGCCCCAGCATTTT.